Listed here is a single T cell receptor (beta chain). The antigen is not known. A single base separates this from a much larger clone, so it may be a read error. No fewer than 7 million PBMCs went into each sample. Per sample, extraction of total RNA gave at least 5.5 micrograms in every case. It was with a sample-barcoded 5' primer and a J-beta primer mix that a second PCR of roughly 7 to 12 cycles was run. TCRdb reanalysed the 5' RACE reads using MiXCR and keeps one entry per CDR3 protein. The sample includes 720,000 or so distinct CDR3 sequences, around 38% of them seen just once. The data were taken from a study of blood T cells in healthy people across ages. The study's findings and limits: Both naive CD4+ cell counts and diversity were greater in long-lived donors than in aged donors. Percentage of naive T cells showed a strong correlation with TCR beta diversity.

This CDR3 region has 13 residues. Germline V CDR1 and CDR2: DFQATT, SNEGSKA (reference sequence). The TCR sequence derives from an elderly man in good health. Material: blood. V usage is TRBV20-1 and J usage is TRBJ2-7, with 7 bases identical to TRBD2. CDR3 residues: CCATRGGAYEQYF. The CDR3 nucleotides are TGCTGTGCCACGCGTGGGGGGGCCTACGAGCAGTACTTC.